A single sample gave rise to the 5 T cell receptor beta chains below, sequenced in a study of PD-L1 blockade in urothelial cancer. The assay was immunoSEQ multiplex PCR, and TCRdb's table has in-frame clones only and misses some. The sample records about 76,000 clones, around 90% being singletons. Sample time point: peripheral blood 6 weeks after treatment start. This specimen consisted of PBMCs, obtained around atezolizumab (anti-PD-L1) treatment. The receptors were sampled from a woman of 80 years or more with urothelial cancer.

This chain connects TRBV5-1 to TRBJ1-1; weak D call: TRBD1 (6 bases). The germline CDR1 and CDR2 sequences are SGHRS and YFSETQ. The CDR3 is 13 amino acids. Trimming cost V 3 bases and J 1 base, with 7 bases left between them. CDR3 protein: CASSWTENTEAFF. The DNA of the CDR3 is TGCGCCAGCAGCTGGACAGAGAACACTGAAGCTTTCTTT.

This sequence joins TRBV11-2 and TRBJ2-7; 14 bases fit TRBD2. J was trimmed by 9 bases and V by 1 base; bases with no gene match: 11. Germline V gene sequence: CDR1 SGHAT, CDR2 FQNNGV. The CDR3 is made up of 17 amino acids. The chain's CDR3 is CASSLGVGTSGSSGQYF. CDR3 bases: TGTGCCAGCAGCTTAGGCGTCGGGACTAGCGGGAGTAGTGGGCAGTACTTC. Based on the CDR3 plus reference TRBV11-2 and TRBJ2-7, the full variable domain is EAGVAQSPRYKIIEKRQSVAFWCNPISGHATLYWYQQILGQGPKLLIQFQNNGVVDDSQLPKDRFSAERLKGVDSTLKIQPAKLEDSAVYLCASSLGVGTSGSSGQYFGPGTRLTVT.

The rearrangement links TRBV5-1 to TRBJ2-2; 9 bases agree with TRBD2. Germline CDR1 reads SGHRS; CDR2 reads YFSETQ. The CDR3 length is 15 residues. J was trimmed by 6 bases and V by 4 bases; bases with no gene match: 7. The CDR3 bases are TGCGCCAGCAGCGCGGGACTAGCTGGGTCCGGGGAGCTGTTTTTT. As protein: CASSAGLAGSGELFF.

The sample holds one count of this clone. CDR3 bases: TGTGCCAGCAGTTTATTAGTGTCGGTAAATCAGCCCCAGCATTTT. Protein product: CASSLLVSVNQPQHF. V is TRBV28 and J is TRBJ1-5; D unclear. The CDR3 loop spans 15 amino acids. V dropped 1 base and J dropped 4 bases, with 11 bases sitting between them. Germline V gene data show CDR1 as MDHEN and CDR2 as SYDVKM.

This chain connects TRBV5-1 to TRBJ2-1; 11 bases match TRBD2. Germline V lookup: CDR1 SGHRS, CDR2 YFSETQ. The CDR3 sequence is 15 residues long. Trimming cost V 3 bases and J 5 bases; bases outside gene matches: 4. CDR3 DNA sequence: TGCGCCAGCAGCTCGGGACTAGCGGACGACAATGAGCAGTTCTTC. Translating it yields CASSSGLADDNEQFF. The full variable domain, rest sourced from reference TRBV5-1 and TRBJ2-1, is KAGVTQTPRYLIKTRGQQVTLSCSPISGHRSVSWYQQTPGQGLQFLFEYFSETQRNKGNFPGRFSGRQFSNSRSEMNVSTLELGDSALYLCASSSGLADDNEQFFGPGTRLTVL.